In its sample, the clone carrying this TCR beta chain was seen once. Its specificity is not known. The data were taken from a study of T cell therapy after organ transplantation. Study as a whole: Up to 6 doses were given at 2-week intervals. CMV-specific T cells, median 1.92 x 10^8, were given as 2 to 6 intravenous infusions.

Germline CDR1 MDHEN, CDR2 SYDVKM. This CDR3 spans 17 amino acids. V was trimmed by 6 bases and J by 1 base, leaving 21 bases between them. Assay: immunoSEQ multiplex PCR; the TCRdb copy retains only in-frame clones and omits some. This table holds about 50,000 clones, about 94% found once. The sample in question was CD8+ T cells from blood, obtained before autologous CMV-specific T cell therapy. This receptor was identified in a human patient who had received a solid organ transplant and had CMV disease. This chain links TRBV28 with TRBJ1-1; D might be TRBD1 (5 bases). The CDR3 DNA reads as TGTGCCAGCAGAACGCCTCGGGACCTGAAAACGAACACTGAAGCTTTCTTT. Its protein is CASRTPRDLKTNTEAFF.